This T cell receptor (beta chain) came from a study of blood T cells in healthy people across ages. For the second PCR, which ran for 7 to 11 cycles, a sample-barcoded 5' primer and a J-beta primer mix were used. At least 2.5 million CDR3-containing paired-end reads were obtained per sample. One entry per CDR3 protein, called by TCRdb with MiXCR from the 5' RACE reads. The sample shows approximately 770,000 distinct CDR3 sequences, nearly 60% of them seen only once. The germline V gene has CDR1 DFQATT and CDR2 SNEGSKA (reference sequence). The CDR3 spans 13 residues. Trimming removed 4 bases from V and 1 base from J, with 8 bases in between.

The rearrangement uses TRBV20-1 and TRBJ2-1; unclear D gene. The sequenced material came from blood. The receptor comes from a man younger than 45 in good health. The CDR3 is CSAKKGSYNEQFF. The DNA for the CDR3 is TGCAGTGCTAAAAAAGGGTCCTACAATGAGCAGTTCTTC.